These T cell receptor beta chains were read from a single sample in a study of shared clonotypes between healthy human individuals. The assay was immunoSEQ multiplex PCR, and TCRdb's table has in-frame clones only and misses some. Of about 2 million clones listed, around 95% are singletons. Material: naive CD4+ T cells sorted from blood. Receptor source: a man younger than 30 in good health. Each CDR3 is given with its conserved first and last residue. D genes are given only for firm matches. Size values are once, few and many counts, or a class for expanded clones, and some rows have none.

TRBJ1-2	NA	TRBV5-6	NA	CASSFTDGYTF	TGTGCCAGCAGCTTCACGGATGGCTACACCTTC
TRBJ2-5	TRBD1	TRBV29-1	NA	CSVERGLGETQYF	TGCAGCGTCGAGAGGGGGCTGGGAGAGACCCAGTACTTC
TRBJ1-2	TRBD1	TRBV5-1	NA	CASSPDRTGSNYGYTF	TGCGCCAGCAGCCCGGACAGGACAGGGTCTAACTATGGCTACACCTTC
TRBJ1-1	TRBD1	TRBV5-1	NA	CASSSTGVSNTEAFF	TGCGCCAGCAGCTCTACAGGGGTTTCGAACACTGAAGCTTTCTTT
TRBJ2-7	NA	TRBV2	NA	CASSTWDKSYEQYF	TGTGCCAGCAGTACTTGGGACAAATCCTACGAGCAGTACTTC
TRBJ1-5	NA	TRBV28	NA	CASTLSGLYQPQHF	TGTGCCAGCACCCTGTCAGGGCTGTACCAGCCCCAGCATTTT
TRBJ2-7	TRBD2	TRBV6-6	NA	CAISEGLAGDEQYF	TGTGCCATCAGTGAGGGACTAGCGGGAGACGAGCAGTACTTC
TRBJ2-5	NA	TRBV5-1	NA	CASSVQTDGQETQYF	TGCGCCAGCAGCGTACAGACAGACGGCCAAGAGACCCAGTACTTC
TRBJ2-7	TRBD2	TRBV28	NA	CASSPHRLAGLVEQYF	TGTGCCAGCAGTCCCCATCGACTAGCGGGATTGGTAGAGCAGTACTTC
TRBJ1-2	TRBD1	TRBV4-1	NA	CASSQGTGENYGYTF	TGCGCCAGCAGCCAAGGGACAGGGGAAAACTATGGCTACACCTTC
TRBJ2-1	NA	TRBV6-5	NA	CASSSQGREQFF	TGTGCCAGCAGTTCACAGGGCCGGGAGCAGTTCTTC
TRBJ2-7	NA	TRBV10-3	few	CAISELQTYEQYF	TGTGCCATCAGTGAGCTACAAACCTACGAGCAGTACTTC
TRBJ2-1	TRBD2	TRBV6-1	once	CARSSGNDNEQFF	TGTGCCAGGTCGAGCGGGAACGACAATGAGCAGTTCTTC
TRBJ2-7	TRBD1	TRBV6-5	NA	CASSPGTAEQYF	TGTGCCAGCAGCCCCGGGACAGCCGAGCAGTACTTC
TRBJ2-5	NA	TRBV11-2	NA	CASWGLRGETQYF	TGTGCCAGCTGGGGACTCCGGGGAGAGACCCAGTACTTC
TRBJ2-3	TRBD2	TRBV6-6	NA	CASSYGRENTDTQYF	TGTGCCAGCAGTTACGGGCGGGAGAACACAGATACGCAGTATTTT
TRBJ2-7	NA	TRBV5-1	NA	CASSLGLEGTYEQYF	TGCGCCAGCAGCTTGGGATTGGAGGGGACCTACGAGCAGTACTTC
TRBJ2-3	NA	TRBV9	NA	CASSVGEGLRTDTQYF	TGTGCCAGCAGCGTAGGAGAGGGACTCCGCACAGATACGCAGTATTTT
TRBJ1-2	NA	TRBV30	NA	CAWNGEGYTF	TGTGCCTGGAACGGGGAAGGCTACACCTTC
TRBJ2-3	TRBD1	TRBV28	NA	CASTIGQGTDTQYF	TGTGCCAGCACCATCGGACAGGGCACAGATACGCAGTATTTT
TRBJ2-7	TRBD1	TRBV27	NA	CASSPKDRDEQYF	TGTGCCAGCAGTCCAAAGGACAGGGACGAGCAGTACTTC
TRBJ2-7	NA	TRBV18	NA	CASSLGRVESYEQYF	TGTGCCAGCTCTCTTGGACGCGTGGAATCCTACGAGCAGTACTTC
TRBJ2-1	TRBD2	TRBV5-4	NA	CASRLSGGRGYEQFF	TGTGCCAGCAGACTTAGCGGGGGACGAGGTTATGAGCAGTTCTTC
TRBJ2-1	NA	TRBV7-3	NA	CASSALQGAKPYEQFF	TGTGCCAGCAGCGCTCTTCAGGGCGCGAAGCCATATGAGCAGTTCTTC
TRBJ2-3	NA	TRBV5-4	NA	CASSPDRGAITDTQYF	TGTGCCAGCAGCCCCGACCGGGGGGCCATCACAGATACGCAGTATTTT
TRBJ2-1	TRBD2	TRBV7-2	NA	CASSLELANNEQFF	TGTGCCAGCAGCTTAGAACTAGCGAACAATGAGCAGTTCTTC
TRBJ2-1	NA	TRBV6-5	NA	CASSYSKPAGMNEQFF	TGTGCCAGCAGTTACTCGAAACCGGCAGGTATGAATGAGCAGTTCTTC
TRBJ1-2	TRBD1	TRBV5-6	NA	CASSLRAGGSGYGYTF	TGTGCCAGCAGCTTGCGGGCAGGGGGGTCAGGCTATGGCTACACCTTC
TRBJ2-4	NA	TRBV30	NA	CAWSARDKGYF	TGTGCCTGGAGTGCCCGGGACAAGGGTTACTTC
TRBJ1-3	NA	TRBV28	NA	CASLGLHSGNTIYF	TGTGCCAGCTTGGGACTGCACTCTGGAAACACCATATATTTT
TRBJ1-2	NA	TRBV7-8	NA	CASSQDPVRYGYTF	TGTGCCAGCAGCCAGGACCCAGTTAGGTATGGCTACACCTTC
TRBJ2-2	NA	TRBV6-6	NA	CASETGGTGELFF	TGTGCCAGCGAGACAGGCGGCACCGGGGAGCTGTTTTTT
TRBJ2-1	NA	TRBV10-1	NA	CASSADLDPPFF	TGCGCCAGCAGTGCGGACCTAGACCCCCCGTTCTTC
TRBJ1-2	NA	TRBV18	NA	CASSPGTQGNYGYTF	TGTGCCAGCTCACCAGGAACGCAGGGAAACTATGGCTACACCTTC
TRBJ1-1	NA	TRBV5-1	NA	CASSLGNRVAEAFF	TGCGCCAGCAGCTTAGGGAACAGGGTGGCTGAAGCTTTCTTT
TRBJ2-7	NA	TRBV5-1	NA	CASSLWGTPGDEQYF	TGCGCCAGCAGCTTGTGGGGGACCCCCGGGGACGAGCAGTACTTC
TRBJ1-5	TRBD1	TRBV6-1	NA	CASSGGQGRATQPQHF	TGTGCCAGCAGTGGCGGACAGGGGAGGGCCACTCAGCCCCAGCATTTT
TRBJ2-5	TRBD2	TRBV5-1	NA	CASSLGGSAVETQYF	TGCGCCAGCAGCTTGGGCGGGAGCGCCGTAGAGACCCAGTACTTC
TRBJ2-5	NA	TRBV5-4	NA	CASSLPQETQYF	TGTGCCAGCAGCTTGCCCCAGGAGACCCAGTACTTC
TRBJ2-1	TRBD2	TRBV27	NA	CASSRSGRAYNEQFF	TGTGCCAGCAGCCGTAGCGGGAGGGCTTACAATGAGCAGTTCTTC
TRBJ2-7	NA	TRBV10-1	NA	CASSKGVEQYF	TGCGCCAGCAGCAAAGGGGTCGAGCAGTACTTC
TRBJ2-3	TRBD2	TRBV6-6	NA	CASQVAGADTQYF	TGTGCCAGCCAAGTAGCGGGAGCCGATACGCAGTATTTT
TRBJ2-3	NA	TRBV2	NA	CASSEGVGLGTDTQYF	TGTGCCAGCAGTGAAGGGGTGGGGCTTGGCACAGATACGCAGTATTTT
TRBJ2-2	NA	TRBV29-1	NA	CSVGDTGELFF	TGCAGCGTTGGGGACACCGGGGAGCTGTTTTTT
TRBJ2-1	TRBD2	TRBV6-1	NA	CASSGRLAGPYNEQFF	TGTGCCAGCAGTGGCAGACTAGCGGGACCCTACAATGAGCAGTTCTTC
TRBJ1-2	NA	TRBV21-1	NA	CASSNPGPTRYGYTF	TGTGCCAGCAGCAATCCCGGGCCGACTCGCTATGGCTACACCTTC
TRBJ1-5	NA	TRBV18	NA	CASSPDSLSNQPQHF	TGTGCCAGCTCACCGGACAGTCTTAGCAATCAGCCCCAGCATTTT
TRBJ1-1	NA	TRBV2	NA	CASSVQGSAEAFF	TGTGCCAGCAGCGTACAGGGAAGCGCTGAAGCTTTCTTT
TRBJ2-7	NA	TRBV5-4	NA	CASSLRDTYSYEQYF	TGTGCCAGCAGCTTAAGGGACACCTACTCCTACGAGCAGTACTTC
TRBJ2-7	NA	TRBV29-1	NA	CSVRADYEQYF	TGCAGCGTTCGGGCAGATTACGAGCAGTACTTC
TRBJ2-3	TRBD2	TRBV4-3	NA	CASSPGGGARKTDTQYF	TGCGCCAGCAGCCCGGGGGGAGGGGCGAGGAAGACAGATACGCAGTATTTT
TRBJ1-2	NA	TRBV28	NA	CASSSQYGYTF	TGTGCCAGCAGCTCCCAGTATGGCTACACCTTC
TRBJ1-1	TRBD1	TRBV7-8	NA	CASSPLPGTGAFF	TGTGCCAGCAGCCCACTACCTGGGACAGGGGCTTTCTTT
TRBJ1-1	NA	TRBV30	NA	CAWSVAQALLRAFF	TGTGCCTGGAGTGTGGCACAGGCGTTGTTGAGAGCTTTCTTT